A single sample gave rise to the 26 T cell receptor beta chains below, sequenced in a study of control samples from healthy donors and cancer patients. Method: immunoSEQ multiplex PCR; TCRdb's copy keeps in-frame clones and lacks some. The sample carries under 75,000 clones, just over 90% recorded once. The sequencing input was PBMCs. The receptors originated from a woman aged 45-65 years with colorectal cancer.

The chain has TRBV10-3 and TRBJ2-5, with D possibly being TRBD2 (5 bases). Germline V gene lookup returns CDR1 ENHRY and CDR2 SYGVKD. V lost 4 bases, J lost 5 bases, and 20 bases lay in between. This CDR3 is 16 amino acids long. The CDR3 reads CAISGSNRGGRETQYF. The CDR3 bases are TGTGCCATCAGTGGATCAAATCGGGGTGGTAGGGAGACCCAGTACTTC.

The rearrangement joins TRBV10-3 to TRBJ2-7, with TRBD2 as a possible D gene (6 bases). The CDR3 length is 16 residues. Trimming took 0 bases from V and 3 from J, leaving 15 bases between them. Germline V gene data show CDR1 as ENHRY and CDR2 as SYGVKD. CDR3 DNA sequence: TGTGCCATCAGTGAGTCGTCGGCTAGCGTGTTCTACGAGCAGTACTTC. Protein sequence: CAISESSASVFYEQYF.

This clone turned up a few times. The chain uses TRBV19 and TRBJ2-1; D might be TRBD1 (5 bases). The CDR3 sequence is 15 residues long. Germline CDR1 LNHDA, CDR2 SQIVND (reference sequence). The V end was cut by 7 bases, the J end by 0 bases, with 13 bases between. The CDR3 reads CASKSTVFSYNEQFF. In DNA, the CDR3 is TGTGCCAGTAAGTCGACAGTTTTCTCCTACAATGAGCAGTTCTTC. Drawing the rest from reference TRBV19 and TRBJ2-1, the complete variable domain is DGGITQSPKYLFRKEGQNVTLSCEQNLNHDAMYWYRQDPGQGLRLIYYSQIVNDFQKGDIAEGYSVSREKKESFPLTVTSAQKNPTAFYLCASKSTVFSYNEQFFGPGTRLTVL.

The rearrangement links TRBV6-6 to TRBJ2-1; a possible D gene is TRBD2 (6 bases). Between the trimmed V and J ends, which lost 6 bases and 7 bases, there was a span of 16 bases. The CDR3 has 14 amino acids. CDR1 is MNHNY and CDR2 is SVGAGI in the germline V gene (reference sequence). CDR3 coding DNA: TGTGCCAGCAGGCACCGGGGAGGTGGGAATGAGCAGTTCTTC. As protein: CASRHRGGGNEQFF.

J is TRBJ2-5 and V is TRBV13; either TRBD1 or TRBD2 may fit D (6 bases each). CDR1 and CDR2 from the germline V gene are PRHDT and FYEKMQ (reference sequence). V lost 1 base and J 4 bases, leaving 19 bases between the germline ends. CDR3 size: 17 residues. The CDR3 here is CASSLETGAGGGETQYF. In nucleotides, the CDR3 is TGTGCCAGCAGCTTAGAGACGGGGGCCGGAGGCGGAGAGACCCAGTACTTC.

This chain connects TRBV6-1 to TRBJ1-2, with D maybe TRBD1 (6 bases). The V gene lost 0 bases and the J gene lost 4 bases, with 15 bases spanning the gap. This CDR3 spans 16 amino acids. CDR1 is MNHNS, CDR2 SASEGT, per germline. Written as DNA, the CDR3 is TGTGCCAGCAGTGAAGCGGCGGCAGGGGCAGGCTATGGCTACACCTTC. This translates into CASSEAAAGAGYGYTF.

V gene TRBV7-6 combines with J gene TRBJ2-3, with 11 bases identical to TRBD2. Trimming removed 4 bases from V and 4 bases from J; junction bases left unmatched: 10. Germline CDR1 SGHVS, CDR2 FNYEAQ. The CDR3 sequence is 17 residues long. CDR3 in amino acids: CASSSGPGGLAADTQYF. The CDR3 region has the DNA TGTGCCAGCAGCTCAGGGCCAGGGGGACTAGCGGCAGATACGCAGTATTTT.

This clone was seen a few times. V usage is TRBV21-1 and J usage is TRBJ1-1; TRBD1 is taken as the D call from the table, unchecked against the DNA. TRBV21-1 is shown as a pseudogene. CDR3 length: 13 amino acids. This CDR3 reads CASSTTGATEAFF. Here the CDR3 DNA reads TGTGCCAGCAGCACCACAGGGGCCACTGAAGCTTTCTTT.

The chain couples TRBV19 to TRBJ2-2; maybe TRBD2 (5 bases). There are 15 residues in the CDR3. Germline assignment: CDR1 LNHDA and CDR2 SQIVND (reference sequence). V dropped 3 bases and J dropped 3 bases, with 11 bases sitting between them. This chain's CDR3 is CASSISGSDTGELFF. CDR3 coding DNA: TGTGCCAGTAGTATCTCGGGGTCGGACACCGGGGAGCTGTTTTTT. The complete variable domain, with remaining parts taken from reference TRBV19 and TRBJ2-2, reads DGGITQSPKYLFRKEGQNVTLSCEQNLNHDAMYWYRQDPGQGLRLIYYSQIVNDFQKGDIAEGYSVSREKKESFPLTVTSAQKNPTAFYLCASSISGSDTGELFFGEGSRLTVL.

The chain recombines TRBV30 with TRBJ1-1; D unclear. With 2 bases removed from V and 3 bases from J, the gap between germline ends came to 10 bases. Germline loops: CDR1 GTSNPN, CDR2 SVGIG (reference sequence). CDR3 length: 13 residues. The CDR3 region has the DNA TGTGCCTGGAGTTTCCGAGTAGACACTGAAGCTTTCTTT. It is translated as CAWSFRVDTEAFF.

The table lists this clone with a count of one. The chain carries TRBV19 and TRBJ1-2; 9 nucleotides agree with TRBD1. Germline-derived CDR1 and CDR2 are LNHDA and SQIVND (reference sequence). The trim removed 5 bases at V and 4 bases at J, leaving 11 bases unmatched. The CDR3 length is 16 residues. The CDR3 DNA reads TGTGCCAGTAGTCCGGCGGGGACAGGGTACCTCTATGGCTACACCTTC. This translates into CASSPAGTGYLYGYTF.

V and J are TRBV20-1 and TRBJ2-7; D unclear. Germline V gene lookup returns CDR1 DFQATT and CDR2 SNEGSKA (reference sequence). The CDR3 covers 10 residues. The V end was cut by 3 bases, the J end by 3 bases, with 3 bases between. DNA of the CDR3: TGCAGTGCTAGCGGCTACGAGCAGTACTTC. Translating gives CSASGYEQYF.

In this sample, this clone turned up once. The genes are TRBV5-4 and TRBJ2-7; D unclear. CDR3 length equals 12 residues. Per germline, CDR1 SGHNT and CDR2 YYREEE (reference sequence). V was trimmed by 4 bases and J by 3 bases, leaving 8 bases between them. CDR3 in DNA: TGTGCCAGCAGCGAGGACGGCTACGAGCAGTACTTC. Protein product: CASSEDGYEQYF.

The gene calls are TRBV9 and TRBJ2-1; D remains unclear. V lost 6 bases to trimming and J lost 4 bases, with 11 bases between them. The germline V gene has CDR1 SGDLS and CDR2 YYNGEE. This CDR3 contains 13 residues. CDR3 coding DNA: TGTGCCAGCAACCAGGTCGGTTACAATGAGCAGTTCTTC. It yields the protein CASNQVGYNEQFF.

The chain is built from TRBV16 and TRBJ2-5; D remains ambiguous. CDR3 size: 15 residues. Germline-derived CDR1 and CDR2 are KGHSY and FQNENV. V was shortened by 1 base and J by 2 bases, with 11 bases between the two germline ends. CDR3 in DNA: TGTGCCAGCAGCCAATTAGTCGCCCCGCAAGAGACCCAGTACTTC. This sequence encodes CASSQLVAPQETQYF.

The rearrangement links TRBV9 to TRBJ2-4; 12 positions agree with TRBD1. The CDR3 length is 17 residues. Germline CDR1 reads SGDLS; CDR2 reads YYNGEE. Trimming removed 4 bases from V and 2 bases from J; junction bases left unmatched: 7. CDR3 amino acids: CASSRGTGGASKNIQYF. The CDR3 region has the DNA TGTGCCAGCAGCCGTGGGACAGGGGGCGCGTCCAAAAACATTCAGTACTTC.

The V call is TRBV6-1, the J call TRBJ2-7; 8 positions agree with TRBD2. Germline V gives CDR1 MNHNS, CDR2 SASEGT. Germline trimming cut 2 bases from V and 2 bases from J; bases unmatched to any gene: 8. The CDR3 contains 16 residues. For the CDR3, the DNA is TGTGCCAGCAGTGAACTCTCGGGGGGGCCCCCCTACGAGCAGTACTTC. Translating gives CASSELSGGPPYEQYF.

The chain links TRBV6-6 to TRBJ2-7; the match to TRBD2 covers 10 bases. V shed 5 bases, J shed 4 bases, and the junction held 8 bases outside the gene matches. Per germline, CDR1 MNHNY and CDR2 SVGAGI (reference sequence). The CDR3 sequence is 15 residues long. The CDR3 DNA is TGTGCCAGCAGTGTGACTAGCGGGTCTTCTTACGAGCAGTACTTC. It yields the protein CASSVTSGSSYEQYF.

DNA of the CDR3: TGTGCCAGCAGCCAAGATCGAGGGACCCGGCCCACCTTC. It translates to CASSQDRGTRPTF. V usage is TRBV14 and J usage is TRBJ1-2, with D possibly TRBD1 on 5 matching bases. The CDR3 is 13 amino acids. V was trimmed by 0 bases and J by 13 bases, leaving 15 bases between them. From germline, CDR1 is SGHDN and CDR2 FVKESK. The full variable domain, with the rest looked up from reference TRBV14 and TRBJ1-2, is EAGVTQFPSHSVIEKGQTVTLRCDPISGHDNLYWYRRVMGKEIKFLLHFVKESKQDESGMPNNRFLAERTGGTYSTLKVQPAELEDSGVYFCASSQDRGTRPTFGSGTRLTVV.

The genes are TRBV5-1 and TRBJ2-7, with D uncertain. The germline CDR1 and CDR2 sequences are SGHRS and YFSETQ. V was cut by 4 bases and J by 4 bases, with 24 bases left in between. This CDR3 has 17 amino acids. The CDR3 here is CASSPGRLDPRAYEQYF. CDR3 sequence (DNA): TGCGCCAGCAGCCCGGGCAGGCTGGACCCAAGGGCATACGAGCAGTACTTC.

J is TRBJ1-1 and V is TRBV10-3; D perhaps matches TRBD1 (6 bases). The CDR3 extends over 13 amino acids. The V gene lost 2 bases and the J gene lost 6 bases, with 10 bases spanning the gap. Germline V gene sequence: CDR1 ENHRY, CDR2 SYGVKD. CDR3 bases: TGTGCCATCAGTGAGACAGGGAGCCCTGAAGCTTTCTTT. Translating gives CAISETGSPEAFF.

This clone was recorded a few times. The rearrangement uses TRBV27 and TRBJ2-6, with no clear D. Germline V gives CDR1 MNHEY, CDR2 SMNVEV (reference sequence). Trimming removed 7 bases at V and 2 bases at J, with 9 bases between. The CDR3 totals 14 residues. The CDR3 protein is CASTSNPGANVLTF. For the CDR3, the DNA is TGTGCCAGCACATCCAACCCTGGGGCCAACGTCCTGACTTTC.

This chain joins TRBV3-1 (or the pseudogene TRBV3-2) and TRBJ1-2; TRBD1 matches at 7 bases. CDR3 length: 14 residues. Germline trimming cut 1 base from V and 6 bases from J; bases unmatched to any gene: 5. Looked up from germline, CDR1 is LGHDT and CDR2 is YNNKEL (reference sequence). In nucleotides, the CDR3 is TGTGCCAGCAGCCAAGGCCTCGGGACAGATGGCTACACCTTC. Protein product: CASSQGLGTDGYTF.

The chain joins TRBV5-1 to TRBJ2-5, with 10 nucleotides matching TRBD2. CDR1 SGHRS and CDR2 YFSETQ come from the germline V gene. With V trimmed by 4 bases and J by 1 base, 7 bases remained unmatched. The CDR3 extends over 16 amino acids. CDR3 DNA: TGCGCCAGCAGCCCAACCACTAGCGGGGCCCAAGAGACCCAGTACTTC. Translated: CASSPTTSGAQETQYF.

This clone was seen more than once but under ten times. The rearrangement links TRBV5-1 to TRBJ1-2; D remains ambiguous. The CDR3 contains 15 residues. V shed 4 bases and J shed 4 bases, with 17 bases lying between them. Germline V gene lookup returns CDR1 SGHRS and CDR2 YFSETQ. CDR3 sequence (DNA): TGCGCCAGCAGCGAGACACTACCCACGGCCTATGGCTACACCTTC. It specifies CASSETLPTAYGYTF.

This chain uses TRBV5-8 with TRBJ1-5; D may be TRBD1 (5 bases). Trimming took off 0 bases at V and 10 bases at J, with 17 bases between the two ends. Germline CDR1 is SGHTS and CDR2 is YDEGEE. CDR3 length: 15 residues. This chain's CDR3 is CASSLVSGGDSPQHF. CDR3 in DNA: TGTGCCAGCAGCTTGGTCTCGGGTGGGGACTCCCCCCAGCATTTT.